Here is one T cell receptor (beta chain) with its context. The antigen remains undetermined. In the same sample, other DNA sequences code for this CDR3. Trimming cost V 0 bases and J 6 bases, with 10 bases left between them. CDR1 is SGDLS and CDR2 is YYNGEE in the germline V gene. The CDR3 has 13 amino acids. The data were taken from a study of shared clonotypes between healthy human individuals. Whole-study findings and limits: Memory subsets generally showed lower estimated richness than naive subsets.

Positive CCR7 selection of CD45RO-negative cells yielded the naive CD8 cells, and terminally differentiated effector memory CD45RA+ cells were excluded. There were no recent acute infections or vaccinations among the donors, who were healthy HIV-negative adults. Every contributor of samples was a Caucasian grown-up residing in Nashville, Tennessee. Data came from immunoSEQ multiplex PCR; TCRdb stores just in-frame clones and leaves some out. Among about 680,000 clones listed, just over 90% were seen once. The sample was naive CD8+ T cells sorted from blood. The TCR comes from a man aged 25 to 40 in good health. The V gene is TRBV9, the J gene TRBJ2-7, with D unresolved. The CDR3 DNA sequence: TGTGCCAGCAGCGTAGGTGGATTGACCGAGCAGTACTTC. It translates to CASSVGGLTEQYF.